This T cell receptor (beta chain) was recovered during a study of CD8 T cells in ankylosing spondylitis. Study findings and constraints: There was reportedly significant enrichment of clones that were disease-linked in matched ankylosing spondylitis synovial fluid.

Generation of TCR beta libraries employed quantitative 5'-RACE incorporating molecular barcodes. One entry per CDR3 protein results from TCRdb running MiXCR on the 5' RACE reads. Of about 170,000 distinct CDR3 sequences listed, around 18% are singletons. For this clonotype: As yet, its antigen is unknown.

V was pared by 6 bases and J by 3 bases, with 3 bases of the junction left unmatched. The germline gives CDR1 DFQATT, CDR2 SNEGSKA (reference sequence). This CDR3 contains 12 residues. V usage is TRBV20-1 and J usage is TRBJ1-2; TRBD1 agrees at 8 bases. Sequenced sample: blood, either unsorted or a sorted T cell fraction (not recorded which). This clonotype was obtained from a male donor with ankylosing spondylitis or in good health (not recorded which). In DNA form, the CDR3 reads TGCAGTGCCCTGACAGGGGACTATGGCTACACCTTC. It specifies CSALTGDYGYTF.